Listed here are 2 T cell receptor beta chains from one sample, sequenced in a study of T cell repertoires in cytomegalovirus infection. Using its own MiXCR run on the reads, TCRdb lists one record per CDR3 protein. The sample holds a few hundred thousand distinct CDR3 sequences, roughly 43% seen once. Their recognized antigens are unknown. Material: cultured PBMCs, obtained from culture after CMV antigen stimulation. These receptors all stem from a human donor in good health (CMV status not recorded). Some clones in this sample may be carry-over from other donors' samples.

This clonotype was seen repeatedly, ten times or more. This rearrangement joins TRBV11-2 to TRBJ2-1, with 7 bases fitting TRBD2. The CDR3 is made up of 17 amino acids. V lost 6 bases, J lost 3 bases, and 14 bases stayed unmatched. In germline, CDR1 is SGHAT, CDR2 FQNNGV. This chain's CDR3 is CASSPAGGTRGYNEQFF. CDR3 nucleotide sequence: TGTGCCAGCAGTCCTGCCGGGGGGACGAGAGGCTACAATGAGCAGTTCTTC.

The rearrangement joins TRBV28 to TRBJ2-1, with D possibly matching TRBD2 (5 bases). Trimming pared 11 bases from V and 6 bases from J, leaving 17 bases between. This CDR3 is built from 13 residues. Germline CDR1 is MDHEN and CDR2 is SYDVKM. The CDR3 sequence is CASFGVEPNEQFF. The CDR3, as DNA: TGTGCCTCTTTCGGGGTGGAACCCAATGAGCAGTTCTTC.